This TCR beta chain was identified during a study of OX40 agonist ivuxolimab in advanced cancers. Study summary: People who had prior anti-PD-1, anti-PD-L1 or anti-CTLA-4 therapy could take part, and roughly 40% had some. Study results and limitations: Which antigen the expanded peripheral T cells recognized is unknown. Clonal expansion by week 6 occurred in CD4+ and CD8+ blood T cells (at 0.1 to 3.0 mg/kg).

This clone has only a few counts. Its antigen is unidentified. Produced via immunoSEQ multiplex PCR; TCRdb's table is partial and in-frame only. The sample has fewer than 30,000 clones, approximately 80% seen once. This CDR3 has 13 amino acids. V was pared by 6 bases and J by 4 bases, with 4 bases of the junction left unmatched. The germline V gene encodes CDR1 MNHEY and CDR2 SVGAGI. The specimen comprised CD4+ or CD8+ T cells sorted from blood, sampled in a trial of the OX40 agonist ivuxolimab. This TCR was sampled from an adult with an advanced solid tumor such as melanoma, head and neck, liver or kidney cancer. The V gene is TRBV6-5, the J gene TRBJ2-3; TRBD2 agrees at 7 bases. CDR3 DNA sequence: TGTGCCAGCAGAGGCGGGAGTCCAGATACGCAGTATTTT. This encodes CASRGGSPDTQYF.